These 15 T cell receptor beta chains originate from one sample sequenced in a study of post-analysis software for immune sequencing data. Overall study findings and caveats: TRBV segments more frequent in patients than in controls numbered five and included TRBV5-6, TRBV5-1 and TRBV20-1.

Their specific antigens are unknown. Libraries were made from TCR beta cDNA, and they carried unique molecular identifiers. TCRdb reprocessed the PCR reads with MiXCR, giving one entry per CDR3 protein. The sample consists of hundreds of thousands of distinct CDR3 sequences, about 40% of them appearing once. Sequenced: blood. These receptor sequences come from a girl between 5 and 17 years old with multiple sclerosis.

A note on this clonotype: One junction end disagrees with the germline gene, perhaps due to a read error. The rearrangement links TRBV6-5 to TRBJ1-2; 8 bases are a match to TRBD1. This CDR3 is built from 12 residues. Per germline, CDR1 MNHEY and CDR2 SVGAGI. CDR3 sequence reads: CATRTGYEGCTF. In nucleotides, the CDR3 is TGTGCCACCCGGACAGGGTACGAGGGCTGCACCTTC.

The chain joins TRBV5-1 to TRBJ1-4; D perhaps matches TRBD1 (6 bases). CDR3 size: 14 residues. V was cut by 6 bases and J by 5 bases, with 14 bases left in between. Germline CDR1 reads SGHRS; CDR2 reads YFSETQ. The CDR3 sequence is CASTPDSLNEKLFF. DNA of the CDR3: TGCGCCAGCACCCCGGACAGCTTGAATGAAAAACTGTTTTTT. The complete variable domain, with remaining parts taken from reference TRBV5-1 and TRBJ1-4, reads KAGVTQTPRYLIKTRGQQVTLSCSPISGHRSVSWYQQTPGQGLQFLFEYFSETQRNKGNFPGRFSGRQFSNSRSEMNVSTLELGDSALYLCASTPDSLNEKLFFGSGTQLSVL.

This clonotype was observed a handful of times. This sequence joins TRBV12-3 or TRBV12-4 and TRBJ2-7; tentative D call: TRBD2 (6 bases). This CDR3 has 13 residues. V dropped 4 bases and J dropped 2 bases, with 9 bases sitting between them. In DNA form, the CDR3 reads TGTGCCAGCAGTTGGGGGGAAGCCTACGAGCAGTACTTC. Its protein product is CASSWGEAYEQYF.

This clonotype was seen more than once but under ten times. This chain joins TRBV5-1 and TRBJ2-7; 8 bases map to TRBD1. The germline V gene has CDR1 SGHRS and CDR2 YFSETQ. The CDR3 consists of 15 residues. V lost 5 bases and J lost 4; bases outside the gene matches: 11. In DNA, the CDR3 is TGCGCCAGCAGAGGAGTGTCAGGGGGCAGGTACGAGCAGTACTTC. Encoded protein: CASRGVSGGRYEQYF. Using reference TRBV5-1 and TRBJ2-7 for the parts outside the CDR3, the full variable domain is KAGVTQTPRYLIKTRGQQVTLSCSPISGHRSVSWYQQTPGQGLQFLFEYFSETQRNKGNFPGRFSGRQFSNSRSEMNVSTLELGDSALYLCASRGVSGGRYEQYFGPGTRLTVT.

On this clonotype itself: A junction boundary mismatches the germline segment, possibly from a read error. The rearrangement joins TRBV5-1 to TRBJ2-1; TRBD2 matches 14 bases. The CDR3 has 17 residues. From germline, CDR1 is SGHRS and CDR2 YFSETQ. This CDR3 reads CASSLFLGTSGRSWQCF. CDR3 nucleotides: TGCGCCAGCAGCTTGTTTCTTGGGACTAGCGGGAGAAGTTGGCAGTGCTTC.

This chain uses TRBV6-5 with TRBJ1-4; D gene uncertain. Per the germline V gene, CDR1 is MNHEY and CDR2 is SVGAGI. The V end was cut by 2 bases, the J end by 0 bases, with 7 bases between. The CDR3 totals 15 residues. The CDR3 DNA follows: TGTGCCAGCAGTTACCTCTTTGCAACTAATGAAAAACTGTTTTTT. The encoded protein is CASSYLFATNEKLFF.

V usage is TRBV29-1 and J usage is TRBJ1-1, with 7 positions matching TRBD1. V shed 7 bases and J 3 bases; nucleotides not matched to a gene: 14. The length of the CDR3 is 15 residues. Germline CDR1 SQVTM, CDR2 ANQGSEA. CDR3 sequence reads: CSGRRGGAEHTEAFF. CDR3 bases: TGCAGCGGACGTCGAGGGGGCGCGGAGCACACTGAAGCTTTCTTT.

The rearrangement links TRBV29-1 to TRBJ2-7; D is tentatively TRBD1 or TRBD2 (5 bases each). This CDR3 region has 17 residues. The germline CDR1 and CDR2 sequences are SQVTM and ANQGSEA. The ends were cut back, 0 bases at V and 3 bases at J, with 21 bases in the middle. The chain's CDR3 is CSVEERSRDVGGYEQYF. CDR3 nucleotide sequence: TGCAGCGTTGAAGAACGGTCACGGGACGTTGGGGGCTACGAGCAGTACTTC.

Comment on this clonotype: Compared with germline, one end of the junction differs, possibly owing to a read error. The chain links TRBV5-1 to TRBJ2-5; D is perhaps TRBD1 (5 bases). Germline V lookup: CDR1 SGHRS, CDR2 YFSETQ. This CDR3 spans 15 amino acids. The CDR3 reads CASSLVWGLQGTQYF. CDR3 sequence (DNA): TGCGCCAGCAGCTTGGTCTGGGGCCTCCAAGGGACCCAGTACTTC.

The CDR3 sequence: CASSVGQGREKLFF. The CDR3, as DNA: TGCGCCAGCAGCGTGGGACAGGGAAGGGAAAAACTGTTTTTT. The chain is built from TRBV5-1 and TRBJ1-4; 9 bases line up with TRBD1. CDR3 length equals 14 residues. Germline values: CDR1 SGHRS, CDR2 YFSETQ. Germline trimming cut 4 bases from V and 8 bases from J; bases unmatched to any gene: 6. Full variable domain (missing parts from reference TRBV5-1 and TRBJ1-4): KAGVTQTPRYLIKTRGQQVTLSCSPISGHRSVSWYQQTPGQGLQFLFEYFSETQRNKGNFPGRFSGRQFSNSRSEMNVSTLELGDSALYLCASSVGQGREKLFFGSGTQLSVL.

The V and J genes are TRBV20-1 and TRBJ2-4; D perhaps matches TRBD1 (5 bases). The CDR3 contains 13 residues. In germline, CDR1 is DFQATT, CDR2 SNEGSKA (reference sequence). Trimming pared 3 bases from V and 9 bases from J, leaving 15 bases between. The CDR3 nucleotides read TGCAGTGCTAGGCAGACAGAATGGGCCATTCAGTACTTC. Protein: CSARQTEWAIQYF.

This chain uses TRBV7-8 with TRBJ2-1; D is uncertain. The CDR3 runs to 13 residues. Germline CDR1 SGHVS, CDR2 FQNEAQ. V was cut by 2 bases and J by 4 bases, with 6 bases left in between. Here the CDR3 reads CASSLNNYNEQFF. In DNA, the CDR3 is TGTGCCAGCAGCTTAAATAATTACAATGAGCAGTTCTTC.

The rearrangement uses TRBV20-1 and TRBJ1-1, with a weak D call TRBD1 (6 bases). The V and J ends lost 3 bases and 2 bases respectively, with 16 bases between them. Germline V gene sequence: CDR1 DFQATT, CDR2 SNEGSKA (reference sequence). This CDR3 is 15 amino acids long. The CDR3 region has the DNA TGCAGTGCTAGTTATGGGGGGCAGAGAAACACTGAAGCTTTCTTT. Amino acid sequence: CSASYGGQRNTEAFF.

A note on this clonotype: At one end the junction does not follow the germline gene, possibly because of a read error. The chain is built from TRBV7-7 and TRBJ2-5; D is possibly TRBD2 (7 bases). CDR1 and CDR2 from the germline V gene are SSHAT and FNYEAQ (reference sequence). The length of the CDR3 is 15 residues. In DNA, the CDR3 is TGTGCTAGCAGCATGCGGGGGCGGAATGAAGAGACCCAGTACTTC. It translates to CASSMRGRNEETQYF.

V gene TRBV2 combines with J gene TRBJ1-2; no firm D call. From germline, CDR1 is SNHLY and CDR2 FYNNEI. Trimming removed 4 bases at V and 8 bases at J, with 11 bases between. The CDR3 sequence is 12 residues long. The CDR3 DNA is TGTGCCAGCAGTGTGAATATTGGCGGCTACACCTTC. This codes for CASSVNIGGYTF.